Detailed here is one T cell receptor (beta chain). The antigen is unknown. V was trimmed by 0 bases and J by 9 bases, leaving 13 bases between them. CDR3 length equals 14 residues. Germline V gene data show CDR1 as SGHRS and CDR2 as YFSETQ. This sample was taken from a study of identifying expanded T cells in peripheral blood. TCRdb's copy holds only in-frame clones and misses some; the assay was immunoSEQ multiplex PCR. This sample has over 45,000 clones; about 83% occur once, and the top ten carry about 15%. Collection occurred without any documented infections or immune events in donors. Study results and limitations: Differentially abundant clones: roughly 1.3 between replicates, 16.4 at 2 to 3 weeks, 19 to 20 at four.

The V call is TRBV5-1, the J call TRBJ2-1, with D unclear. The clonotype originates from a person aged 18 to 70 in good health. Sequenced: blood. The CDR3 here is CASSLAWGRGEQFF. CDR3 in DNA: TGCGCCAGCAGCTTGGCTTGGGGTCGCGGTGAGCAGTTCTTC. The variable domain in full, completed from reference TRBV5-1 and TRBJ2-1, reads KAGVTQTPRYLIKTRGQQVTLSCSPISGHRSVSWYQQTPGQGLQFLFEYFSETQRNKGNFPGRFSGRQFSNSRSEMNVSTLELGDSALYLCASSLAWGRGEQFFGPGTRLTVL.